Listed below are T cell receptor beta chains from one sample, sequenced in a study of human T cells and chemical hapten exposure. In TCRdb, the RACE reads were re-called with MiXCR into one record per CDR3 protein. Of about 85,000 distinct CDR3 sequences listed, 8.5% were seen once; the top ten hold just over 2.5%. Specimen: whole blood, collected in connection with sensitization to the hapten diphenylcyclopropenone (DPC). Receptor source: a man aged 35 to 55 with alopecia areata. Some clones in this sample may be carry-over from other donors' samples. CDR3s include the opening cysteine and the closing phenylalanine or tryptophan. The D gene is left open where the match is weak. Size is omitted from some rows. Given values are once, few, many or a class for expanded clones.

j_call v_call clone_size d_call cdr3_nt cdr3_aa
TRBJ2-1 TRBV30 few - TGTGCCGGGAGTGGAGGGGGGCGACGGCAGTTCTTC CAGSGGGRRQFF
TRBJ2-5 TRBV20-1 many TRBD1 TGCAGTGCATCAGGGGGCGGGCAGACCCAGTACTTC CSASGGGQTQYF
TRBJ1-1 TRBV27 - TRBD1 TGTGCCAGCAGCCTCTTGGGACAGGGTGGATCTAGGGCGATGAACACTGAAGCTTTCTTT CASSLLGQGGSRAMNTEAFF
TRBJ2-4 TRBV11-2 many TRBD1 TGTGCCAGCAGCATCTTACAGGGGGCGAAAAACATTCAGTACTTC CASSILQGAKNIQYF
TRBJ2-7 TRBV20-1 - - TGCAGTGCTAGGGTAGGACTCTCAACCTACGAGCAGTACTTC CSARVGLSTYEQYF
TRBJ2-6 TRBV19 many - TGTGCCAGTAGTATTTACACATCTGGGGCCAACGTCCTGACTTTC CASSIYTSGANVLTF
TRBJ1-2 TRBV29-1 many TRBD1 TGCAGCGTTGCGGGACAGGGGACCTTCTATGGCTACACCTTC CSVAGQGTFYGYTF
TRBJ2-3 TRBV7-9 few - TGTGCCAGCAGCTACGTCCGGGACGGGGTGGATACGCAGTATTTT CASSYVRDGVDTQYF
TRBJ2-5 TRBV20-1 many TRBD2 TGCAGCGCGGGAGGGGTAGAGACCCAGTACTTC CSAGGVETQYF
TRBJ1-1 TRBV25-1 many - TGTGCCAGCAGCGAGGGGTATGAAGCTTTCTTT CASSEGYEAFF
TRBJ2-1 TRBV30 many TRBD2 TGTGCCTGGGGGACTAGGTTCAATGAGCAGTTCTTC CAWGTRFNEQFF
TRBJ2-3 TRBV28 - TRBD2 TGTGCCAGCATACCAGCGGGAGTTCCAGATACGCAGTATTTT CASIPAGVPDTQYF
TRBJ2-5 TRBV4-3 few - TGCGCCAGCAGCCAAGAGAGGCCGAGGTTCAGGACCCAGTACTTC CASSQERPRFRTQYF
TRBJ1-1 TRBV2 many - TGTGCCAGCATAATACTGGCGAACACTGAAGCTTTCTTT CASIILANTEAFF
TRBJ2-6 TRBV6-5 - TRBD2 TGTGCCAGCAGTACAGCGGGAGGAAGTTATGGGGCCAACGTCCTGACTTTC CASSTAGGSYGANVLTF
TRBJ2-3 TRBV7-2 many TRBD2 TGTGCCAGCAGACGACTAGCGGGAGCGGGGGCAGATACGCAGTATTTT CASRRLAGAGADTQYF
TRBJ1-5 TRBV12-3/TRBV12-4 few TRBD1 TGTGCCAGCACTAGACAGGGTCCCCAGGCCCAGCATTTT CASTRQGPQAQHF
TRBJ1-1 TRBV28 many - TGTGCCAGCAGTTTTGGCTACAGGGTTGCCCACACTGAAGCTTTCTTT CASSFGYRVAHTEAFF
TRBJ1-6 TRBV6-1 many - TGTGCCAGCAGTGAACAGGGCTCCTATAATTCACCCCTCCACTTT CASSEQGSYNSPLHF
TRBJ1-2 TRBV12-3/TRBV12-4 many - TGTGCCAGCAATGACAGGTCTTTAGGGGGCTACACCTTC CASNDRSLGGYTF
TRBJ2-1 TRBV19 many - TGTGCCAGTAGAACTCCGAACGAGAATGAGCAGTTCTTC CASRTPNENEQFF
TRBJ2-3 TRBV4-3 many TRBD2 TGCGCCAGCAGCCAAGATAATCCTAGCGGGACAAGCACAGATACGCAGTATTTT CASSQDNPSGTSTDTQYF
TRBJ2-3 TRBV5-4 many - TGTGCCAGCAGCCCCCGGCAGGTCTCCACAGATACGCAGTATTTT CASSPRQVSTDTQYF
TRBJ2-1 TRBV7-2 few TRBD2 TGTGCCAGCAGCTCGGGACTAGCGGGGTCTAATGAGCAGTTCTTC CASSSGLAGSNEQFF
TRBJ2-7 TRBV20-1 - - TGCAGTGCTAGCGGTCGTTTTAGCTCCTACGAGCAGTACTTC CSASGRFSSYEQYF
TRBJ1-4 TRBV27 few - TGTGCCAGCAGTCGGGGGCTCGGTGAAAAACTGTTTTTT CASSRGLGEKLFF
TRBJ2-7 TRBV27 - TRBD2 TGTGCCAGCAACCGGCTGGGCCGGGGGCCTAGCGGGCACTCCTACGAGCAGTACTTC CASNRLGRGPSGHSYEQYF
TRBJ2-5 TRBV9 - TRBD2 TGTGCCAGCAGCGTAGCCGGCGGGGGTCAACAAGAGACCCAGTACTTC CASSVAGGGQQETQYF
TRBJ2-3 TRBV24-1 many TRBD2 TGTACACTTCATTTCTGGGCTAGCGGGAGTGAGATCACAGATACGCAGTATTTT CTLHFWASGSEITDTQYF
TRBJ2-5 TRBV6-2/TRBV6-3 - - TGTGCCAGCGCCGAGTACCTCTTCCAAGAGACCCAGTACTTC CASAEYLFQETQYF
TRBJ2-3 TRBV27 few TRBD2 TGTGCCAGCAGTTTCCAGAGACTAGCGAGATACTCCACAGATACGCAGTATTTT CASSFQRLARYSTDTQYF
TRBJ2-5 TRBV12-3/TRBV12-4 few - TGTGCCAGCAGTTTTTCCCTCGCAGGCCTTTCGGAGACCCAGTACTTC CASSFSLAGLSETQYF
TRBJ2-5 TRBV4-1 - TRBD2 TGCGCCAGCACCGCAACTAGCGGGAGCGGGGAGACCCAGTACTTC CASTATSGSGETQYF
TRBJ2-1 TRBV24-1 few TRBD2 TGTGCCTCCGGGACTAGCGGGAGTCATGAGCAGTTCTTC CASGTSGSHEQFF
TRBJ2-2 TRBV11-3 few - TGTGCCACTGTGGGGGCTACCGGGGAGCTGTTTTTT CATVGATGELFF
TRBJ2-2 TRBV7-2 - - TGTGCCAGCAGCTTAAAGGGGCCTAGGAACACCGGGGAGCTGTTTTTT CASSLKGPRNTGELFF
TRBJ2-1 TRBV27 many TRBD1 TGTGCCAGCAGTTTAACACAGGGGGCGCGGCAGTTCTTC CASSLTQGARQFF
TRBJ2-3 TRBV7-8 few - TGTGCCACCTCAGAACCAGGTGATACGCAGTATTTT CATSEPGDTQYF
TRBJ2-6 TRBV18 - - TGTGCCAGCTCACCGGTGATACCGCCCTCTGGGGCCAACGTCCTGACTTTC CASSPVIPPSGANVLTF
TRBJ2-3 TRBV12-3/TRBV12-4 few TRBD1 TGTGCCAGCAACGCGGGACAGGGGTACACAGATACGCAGTATTTT CASNAGQGYTDTQYF
TRBJ2-3 TRBV29-1 few - TGCAGCGCTCCGGACTCCGGCGTGGATACGCAGTATTTT CSAPDSGVDTQYF